Sequencing of this T cell receptor beta chain was carried out in a study of CD8+ T cells in alopecia areata. RNA was extracted and reverse transcribed into cDNA as the sequencing template. Generated by immunoSEQ multiplex PCR, the TCRdb table keeps only in-frame clones and is missing some. The sample shows 200,000 to 300,000 clones, none of them appearing just once. Concerning this clone itself: Genes and germline come from the mouse. The read comes to an end 4 residues before the CDR3 does, leaving the germline J gene to fill in the end.

The length of the CDR3 is 13 residues. Deletions cut 3 bases from V and 5 bases from J, with 8 bases between. Germline V CDR1 and CDR2: NSHNY, SYGAGN. Sorting of pooled cutaneous lymph node cells used CD4, CD8alpha, NKG2D, NKG2ACE and other markers. The chain joins TRBV13-1 to TRBJ2-2; the D gene is possibly TRBD1 (6 bases). This TCR came from a C3H/HeJ mouse with alopecia areata. Mouse MHC haplotype: H2-k. Sequencing was carried out using CD4+ T cells sorted from a lymph node. The CDR3 loop reads CASSGGQTGQLYF. CDR3 bases read: TGTGCCAGCAGTGGAGGACAGACCGGG.